This T cell receptor (beta chain) was recovered during a study of technical replicates of blood from four donors. The assay was immunoSEQ multiplex PCR, and TCRdb's table has in-frame clones only and misses some. The data contain about 9,400 clones, 91% of them singletons. The V gene end was trimmed by 5 bases and the J gene end by 6 bases; junction bases not matched to a gene: 6. The germline CDR1 and CDR2 sequences are MNHEY and SVGAGI. The CDR3 runs 13 residues. Material: PBMCs. The chain is built from TRBV6-5 and TRBJ1-2; 7 bases fit TRBD1. This TCR was sampled from a human donor in good health. In DNA, the CDR3 is TGTGCCAGCAGTGCCCGGGACAGAGATGGCTACACCTTC. This sequence encodes CASSARDRDGYTF.